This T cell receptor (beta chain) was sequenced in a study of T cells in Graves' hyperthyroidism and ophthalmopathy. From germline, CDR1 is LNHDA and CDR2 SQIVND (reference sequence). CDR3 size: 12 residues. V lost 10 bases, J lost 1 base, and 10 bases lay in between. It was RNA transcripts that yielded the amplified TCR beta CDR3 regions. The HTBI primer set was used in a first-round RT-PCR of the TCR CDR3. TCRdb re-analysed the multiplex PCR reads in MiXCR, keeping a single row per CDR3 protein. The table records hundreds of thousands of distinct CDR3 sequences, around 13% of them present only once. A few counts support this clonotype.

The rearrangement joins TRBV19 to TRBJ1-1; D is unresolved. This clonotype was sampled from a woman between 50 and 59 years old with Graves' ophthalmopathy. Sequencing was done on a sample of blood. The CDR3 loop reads CATGRKNTEAFF. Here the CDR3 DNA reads TGTGCCACAGGACGGAAGAACACTGAAGCTTTCTTT.